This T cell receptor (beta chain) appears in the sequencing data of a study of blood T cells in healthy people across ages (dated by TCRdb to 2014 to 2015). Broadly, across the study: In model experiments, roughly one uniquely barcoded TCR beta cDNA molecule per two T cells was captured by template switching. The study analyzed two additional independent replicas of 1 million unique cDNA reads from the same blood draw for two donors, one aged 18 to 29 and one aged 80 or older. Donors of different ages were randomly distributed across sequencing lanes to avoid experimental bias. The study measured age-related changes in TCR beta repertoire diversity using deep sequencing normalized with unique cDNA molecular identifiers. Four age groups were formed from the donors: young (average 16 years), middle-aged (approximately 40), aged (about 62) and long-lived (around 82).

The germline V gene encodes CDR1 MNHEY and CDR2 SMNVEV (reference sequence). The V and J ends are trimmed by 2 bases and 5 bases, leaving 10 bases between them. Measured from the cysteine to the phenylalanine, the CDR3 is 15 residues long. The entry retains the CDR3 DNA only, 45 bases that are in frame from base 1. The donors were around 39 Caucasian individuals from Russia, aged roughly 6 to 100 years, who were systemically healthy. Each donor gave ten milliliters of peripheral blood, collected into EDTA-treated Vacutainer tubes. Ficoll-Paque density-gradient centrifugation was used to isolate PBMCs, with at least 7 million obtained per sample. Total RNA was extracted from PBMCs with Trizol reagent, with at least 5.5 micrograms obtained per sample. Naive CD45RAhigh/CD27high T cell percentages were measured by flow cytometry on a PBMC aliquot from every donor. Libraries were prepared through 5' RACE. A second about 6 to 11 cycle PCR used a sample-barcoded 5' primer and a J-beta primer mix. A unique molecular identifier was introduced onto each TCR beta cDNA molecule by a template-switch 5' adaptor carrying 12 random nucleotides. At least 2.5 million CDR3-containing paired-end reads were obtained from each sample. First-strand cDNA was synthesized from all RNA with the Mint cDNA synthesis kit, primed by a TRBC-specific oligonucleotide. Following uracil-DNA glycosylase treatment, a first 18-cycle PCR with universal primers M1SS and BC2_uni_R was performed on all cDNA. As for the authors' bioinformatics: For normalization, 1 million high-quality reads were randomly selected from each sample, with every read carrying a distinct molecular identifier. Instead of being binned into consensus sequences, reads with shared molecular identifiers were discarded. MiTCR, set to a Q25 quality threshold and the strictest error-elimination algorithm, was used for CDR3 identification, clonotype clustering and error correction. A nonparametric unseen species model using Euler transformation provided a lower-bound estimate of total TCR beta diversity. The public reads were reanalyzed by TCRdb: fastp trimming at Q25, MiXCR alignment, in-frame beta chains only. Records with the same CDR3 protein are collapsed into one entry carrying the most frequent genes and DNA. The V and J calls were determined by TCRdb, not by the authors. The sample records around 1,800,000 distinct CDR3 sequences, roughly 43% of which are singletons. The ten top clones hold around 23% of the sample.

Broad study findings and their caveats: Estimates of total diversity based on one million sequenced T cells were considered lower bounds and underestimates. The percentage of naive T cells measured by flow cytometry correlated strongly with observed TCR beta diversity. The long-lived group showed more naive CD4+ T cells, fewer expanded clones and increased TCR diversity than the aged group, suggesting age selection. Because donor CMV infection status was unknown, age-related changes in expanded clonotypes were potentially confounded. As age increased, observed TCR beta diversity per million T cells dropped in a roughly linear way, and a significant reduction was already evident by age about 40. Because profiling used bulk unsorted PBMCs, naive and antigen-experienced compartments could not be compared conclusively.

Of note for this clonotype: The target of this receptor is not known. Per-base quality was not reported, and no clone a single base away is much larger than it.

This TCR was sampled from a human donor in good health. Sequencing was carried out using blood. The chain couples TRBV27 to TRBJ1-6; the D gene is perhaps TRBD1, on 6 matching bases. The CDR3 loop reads CASSLGGPHNSPLHF. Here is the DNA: TGTGCCAGCAGTTTAGGGGGGCCTCATAATTCACCCCTCCACTTT.